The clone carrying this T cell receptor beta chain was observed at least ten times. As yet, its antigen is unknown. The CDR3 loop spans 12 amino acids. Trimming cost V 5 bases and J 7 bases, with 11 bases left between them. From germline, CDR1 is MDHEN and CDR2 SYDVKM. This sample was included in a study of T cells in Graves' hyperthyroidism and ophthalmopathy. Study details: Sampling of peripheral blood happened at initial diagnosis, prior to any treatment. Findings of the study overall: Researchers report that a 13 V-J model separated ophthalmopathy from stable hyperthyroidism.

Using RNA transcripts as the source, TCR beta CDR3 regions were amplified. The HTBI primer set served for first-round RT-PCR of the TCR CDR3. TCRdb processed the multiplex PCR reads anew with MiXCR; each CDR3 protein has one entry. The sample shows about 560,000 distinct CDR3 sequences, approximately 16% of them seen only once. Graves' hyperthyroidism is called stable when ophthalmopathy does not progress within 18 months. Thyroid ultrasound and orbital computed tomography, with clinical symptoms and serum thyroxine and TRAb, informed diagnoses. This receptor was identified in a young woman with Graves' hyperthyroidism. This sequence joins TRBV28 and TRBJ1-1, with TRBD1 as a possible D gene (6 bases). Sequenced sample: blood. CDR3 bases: TGTGCCAGCAGTCCGGGGGCCCGTGAAGCTTTCTTT. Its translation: CASSPGAREAFF.